The entry below gives a single T cell receptor (beta chain) sequence along with its context. Its cognate antigen is unknown. Distinct nucleotide sequences in the sample also encode this CDR3. The record originates from a study of shared clonotypes between healthy human individuals. The overall study: Each donor had three CD4 naive, three CD4 memory, two CD8 naive and one CD8 memory plate. Findings of the study overall: Sampling covered nothing but blood. Tissue TCR repertoires likely differ from those found in blood. There were few donors, and this limited the genetic and exposure-history diversity represented.

Trimming took 5 bases from V and 7 from J, leaving 8 bases between them. The CDR3 has 12 amino acids. Germline CDR1 is SEHNR and CDR2 is FQNEAQ (reference sequence). Sorted-subset replicate PCR reactions contained about 200 ng DNA, corresponding to tens of thousands of T cell genomes. Profiled with immunoSEQ multiplex PCR; TCRdb holds only in-frame clones, not every one. The table shows some 2,500,000 clones, with approximately 93% occurring only once. The sequenced sample was naive CD4+ T cells from PBMCs. Stated subset: CD45RA+ positively selected. The clonotype was recovered from a man aged 18 to 29 in good health. Some clones in this sample may be carry-over from other donors' samples. The chain has TRBV7-9 and TRBJ1-4; TRBD1 might be the D (6 bases). In nucleotides, the CDR3 is TGTGCCAGCAGCCCAGGGGTTGAAAAACTGTTTTTT. Its translation is CASSPGVEKLFF.